This T cell receptor beta chain comes out of a study of blood T cell repertoires in COVID-19. On the study more broadly: Acute-phase and convalescent COVID-19 samples originated in the United States, Italy and Spain. T cells, B-cell-depleted T cells, or PBMCs supplied cDNA or gDNA.

In the study's own analysis: Amplifying reference gene primers gave estimates of nucleated cell counts. TCRdb's copy holds only in-frame clones and misses some; the assay was immunoSEQ multiplex PCR. That table gives V, J and clone size, and the DNA gave D and trimming. The sample yields around 150,000 clones, approximately 80% seen once. The germline gives CDR1 SGHRS, CDR2 YFSETQ. The V and J ends lost 5 bases and 6 bases, in that order; junction bases with no gene match: 4. The CDR3 runs to 12 residues. The rearrangement joins TRBV5-1 to TRBJ1-2; 7 bases agree with TRBD1. The receptor comes from a woman of 80 years or more in a cohort sampled during active or convalescent COVID-19. Sequenced sample: peripheral blood. The CDR3 DNA sequence: TGCGCCAGCAGTTCCAGGGGGGATGGCTACACCTTC. This translates into CASSSRGDGYTF.